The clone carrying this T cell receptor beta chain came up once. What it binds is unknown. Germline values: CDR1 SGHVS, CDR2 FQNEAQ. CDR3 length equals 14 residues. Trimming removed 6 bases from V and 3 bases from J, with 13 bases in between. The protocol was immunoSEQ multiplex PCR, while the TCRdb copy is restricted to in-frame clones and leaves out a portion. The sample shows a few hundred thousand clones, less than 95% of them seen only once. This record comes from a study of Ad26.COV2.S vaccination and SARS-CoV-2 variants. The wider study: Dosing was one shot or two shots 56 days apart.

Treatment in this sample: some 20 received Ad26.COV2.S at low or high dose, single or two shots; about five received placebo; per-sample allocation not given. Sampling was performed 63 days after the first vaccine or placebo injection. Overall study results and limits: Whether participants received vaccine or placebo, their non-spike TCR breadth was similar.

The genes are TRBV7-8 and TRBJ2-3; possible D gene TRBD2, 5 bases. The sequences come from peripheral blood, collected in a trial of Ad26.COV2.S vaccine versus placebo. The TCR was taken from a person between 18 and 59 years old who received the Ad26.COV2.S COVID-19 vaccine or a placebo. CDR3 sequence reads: CASRSRELTDTQYF. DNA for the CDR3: TGTGCCAGCAGATCCCGGGAATTAACAGATACGCAGTATTTT.